These T cell receptor beta chains were read from a single sample in a study of regulatory T cells in long-lasting Graves disease. A single record per CDR3 protein comes from TCRdb applying MiXCR to the multiplex PCR reads. The sample comprises 420,000 or so distinct CDR3 sequences, about a quarter of which are singletons, and over 25% rests with the top ten. The specimen comprised peripheral blood mononuclear cells (PBMCs), sampled when the disease was refractory, from a patient treated with antithyroid drugs. The source of these receptors is a female donor with Graves disease. Each CDR3 is given with its conserved first and last residue. A D gene is named only where the DNA matches it firmly. Some rows have no size entry. The others give once, few or many, or a class for an expanded clone.

>TRBV7-2|TRBJ1-3|.|.
TGTGCCAGCAGCTTATTAGTATCTTCTGGAAACACCATATATTTT
CASSLLVSSGNTIYF
>TRBV5-1|TRBJ2-7|TRBD2|.
TGCGCCAGCAGACCCAATCTAGCGGGATCATCCTACGAGCAGTACTTC
CASRPNLAGSSYEQYF
>TRBV7-9|TRBJ1-1|.|.
TGTGCCAGCAGCTTATCAGGGGCCGTTGAAGCTTTCTTT
CASSLSGAVEAFF
>TRBV28|TRBJ2-6|.|many
TGTGCCAGCAGTTTACCCACAGGGTGGGTATCCGGGGCCAACGTCCTGACTTTC
CASSLPTGWVSGANVLTF
>TRBV18|TRBJ2-5|.|.
TGTGCCAGCTCACCACTCGGAACAGGGCGAGAGACCCAGTACTTC
CASSPLGTGRETQYF
>TRBV6-1|TRBJ1-5|TRBD1|many
TGTGCCAGCAGGGATACCGGACAGGGCGATAGCAATCAGCCCCAGCATTTT
CASRDTGQGDSNQPQHF
>TRBV10-3|TRBJ2-5|.|.
TGTGCCATCAGTGAGTCTGAACAGCAAGAGACCCAGTACTTC
CAISESEQQETQYF
>TRBV6-2/TRBV6-3|TRBJ2-2|.|.
TGTGCCAGCAGTTACGGTGGGGCGTCCGGGGAGCTGTTTTTT
CASSYGGASGELFF
>TRBV7-9|TRBJ2-7|.|few
TGTGCCAGCAGCTCCGACAGAGACTCCTACGAGCAGTACTTC
CASSSDRDSYEQYF
>TRBV5-6|TRBJ2-7|.|many
TGTGCCAGCAGCTTGGCGGCAGGTAGGGACGAGCAGTACTTC
CASSLAAGRDEQYF
>TRBV29-1|TRBJ2-5|TRBD1|few
TGCAGCGCTACTAGGACAGGAGGCCTCCAAGAGACCCAGTACTTC
CSATRTGGLQETQYF
>TRBV19|TRBJ1-1|.|few
TGTGCCAGTAGTATATACGGCCCTATGGACACTGAAGCTTTCTTT
CASSIYGPMDTEAFF
>TRBV7-9|TRBJ1-1|.|.
TGTGCCAGCAGCCCGCTCCGTTCGGGAGGGAACACTGAAGCTTTCTTT
CASSPLRSGGNTEAFF
>TRBV29-1|TRBJ1-1|.|many
TGCAGCGTCAGAACCTTGGAGGCCTACACTGAAGCTTTCTTT
CSVRTLEAYTEAFF
>TRBV7-9|TRBJ2-7|TRBD2|.
TGTGCCAGCAGCTTAGCCCTAGCGGGAGCCTCCTACGAGCAGTACTTC
CASSLALAGASYEQYF
>TRBV6-1|TRBJ1-2|TRBD1|.
TGTGCCAGCAGCTTGAGGACAGGCTATGGCTACACCTTC
CASSLRTGYGYTF
>TRBV20-1|TRBJ2-7|.|many
TGCAGTGCTAGTGGGGCAGTCTCCTCCTACGAGCAGTACTTC
CSASGAVSSYEQYF
>TRBV27|TRBJ2-1|TRBD2|.
TGTGCCAGCAGTATCCTAGCGGGAAAATACAATGAGCAGTTCTTC
CASSILAGKYNEQFF
>TRBV11-3|TRBJ1-1|.|many
TGTGCCAGCAGCGTTTACAGAGGCACTGAAGCTTTCTTT
CASSVYRGTEAFF
>TRBV11-1|TRBJ1-1|.|.
TGTGCCAGCAGCTCTTCCGTAGTGGGGAACACTGAAGCTTTCTTT
CASSSSVVGNTEAFF